Sequencing of this T cell receptor (beta chain) was carried out in a study of T cells after yellow fever vaccination. Findings and limits, study-wide: FACS-sorted repertoires might harbor abundant contaminating clonotypes from the bulk population. Most clones from primary vaccination were detected again post-booster (just over 95% CD4, around 90% CD8).

V was trimmed by 6 bases and J by 5 bases, leaving 22 bases between them. The length of the CDR3 is 16 residues. TCR cDNA was made by 5'RACE template switching, adding a universal primer site and UMIs. One entry per CDR3 protein results from TCRdb running MiXCR on the 5' RACE reads. The repertoire holds around 610,000 distinct CDR3 sequences, with roughly 13% as singletons. This clonotype was recorded a few times. The antigen remains unidentified. The specimen comprised PBMCs, sampled on the day of the yellow fever booster vaccination. The chain combines TRBV12-3 or TRBV12-4 with TRBJ1-1, with D possibly being TRBD1 (6 bases). The source of this sequence is a man under 40 who received the YFV17D yellow fever vaccine. The DNA of the CDR3 is TGTGCCAGCAGGCCGGGACCGGGGAGAGGGGGGACTGAAGCTTTCTTT. Protein product: CASRPGPGRGGTEAFF.